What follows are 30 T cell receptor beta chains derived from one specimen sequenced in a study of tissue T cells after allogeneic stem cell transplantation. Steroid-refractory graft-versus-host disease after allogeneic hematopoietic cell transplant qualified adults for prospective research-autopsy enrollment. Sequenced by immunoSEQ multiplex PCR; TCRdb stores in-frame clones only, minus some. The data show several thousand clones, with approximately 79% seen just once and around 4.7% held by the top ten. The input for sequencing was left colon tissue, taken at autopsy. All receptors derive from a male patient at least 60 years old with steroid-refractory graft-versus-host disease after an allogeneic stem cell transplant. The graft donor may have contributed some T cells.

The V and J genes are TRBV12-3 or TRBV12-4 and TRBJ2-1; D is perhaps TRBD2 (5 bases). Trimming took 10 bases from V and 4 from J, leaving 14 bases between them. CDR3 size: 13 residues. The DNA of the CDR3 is TGTGCCATCCGCCGCGGACTGTACAATGAGCAGTTCTTC. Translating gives CAIRRGLYNEQFF.

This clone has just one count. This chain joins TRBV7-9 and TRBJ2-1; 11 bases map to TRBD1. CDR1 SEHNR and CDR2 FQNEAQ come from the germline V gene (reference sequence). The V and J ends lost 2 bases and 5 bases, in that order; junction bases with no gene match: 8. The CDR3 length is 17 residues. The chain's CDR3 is CASSLSMDRGQDNEQFF. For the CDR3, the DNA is TGTGCCAGCAGCTTATCCATGGACAGGGGGCAGGACAATGAGCAGTTCTTC.

The DNA for the CDR3 is TGTGCCAGCAGCCGGGGACTATCTATGAACACTGAAGCTTTCTTT. Protein product: CASSRGLSMNTEAFF. The chain recombines TRBV5-6 with TRBJ1-1; a possible D gene is TRBD1 (5 bases). Trimming removed 4 bases from V and 0 bases from J, with 13 bases in between. The CDR3 has 15 amino acids. The germline CDR1 and CDR2 sequences are SGHDT and YYEEEE. Based on the CDR3 plus reference TRBV5-6 and TRBJ1-1, the full variable domain is DAGVTQSPTHLIKTRGQQVTLRCSPKSGHDTVSWYQQALGQGPQFIFQYYEEEERQRGNFPDRFSGHQFPNYSSELNVNALLLGDSALYLCASSRGLSMNTEAFFGQGTRLTVV.

The CDR3 region has the DNA TGTGCCAGCAGTGTCTTGGAGACCCAGTACTTC. Translation: CASSVLETQYF. The rearrangement uses TRBV2 and TRBJ2-5; D is unresolved. CDR1 and CDR2 from the germline V gene are SNHLY and FYNNEI. The CDR3 totals 11 residues. V shed 4 bases and J shed 5 bases, with 5 bases lying between them.

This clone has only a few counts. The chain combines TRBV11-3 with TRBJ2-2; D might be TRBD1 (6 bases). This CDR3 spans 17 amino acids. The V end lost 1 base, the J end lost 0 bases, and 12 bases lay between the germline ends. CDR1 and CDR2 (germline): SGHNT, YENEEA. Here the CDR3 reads CASSLGLQGPNTGELFF. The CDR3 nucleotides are TGTGCCAGCAGCTTAGGTCTCCAGGGGCCGAACACCGGGGAGCTGTTTTTT.

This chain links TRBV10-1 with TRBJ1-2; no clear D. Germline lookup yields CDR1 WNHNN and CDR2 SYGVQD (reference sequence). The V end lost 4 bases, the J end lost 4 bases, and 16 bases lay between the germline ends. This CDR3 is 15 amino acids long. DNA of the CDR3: TGCGCCAGCAGTGTCCATAGGAAGACCTCCTATGGCTACACCTTC. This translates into CASSVHRKTSYGYTF.

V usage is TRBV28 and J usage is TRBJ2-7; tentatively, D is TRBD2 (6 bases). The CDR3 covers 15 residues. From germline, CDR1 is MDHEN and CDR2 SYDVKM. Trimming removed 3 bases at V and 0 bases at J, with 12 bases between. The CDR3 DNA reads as TGTGCCAGCAGTTTCCCGGCGGGGAGCTCCTACGAGCAGTACTTC. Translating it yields CASSFPAGSSYEQYF.

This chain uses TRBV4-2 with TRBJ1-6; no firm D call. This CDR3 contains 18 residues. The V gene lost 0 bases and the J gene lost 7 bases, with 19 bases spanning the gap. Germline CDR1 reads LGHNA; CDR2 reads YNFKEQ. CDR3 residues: CASSQDSFGGGGNSPLHF. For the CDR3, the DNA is TGTGCCAGCAGCCAAGATAGCTTCGGAGGAGGAGGAAATTCACCCCTCCACTTT.

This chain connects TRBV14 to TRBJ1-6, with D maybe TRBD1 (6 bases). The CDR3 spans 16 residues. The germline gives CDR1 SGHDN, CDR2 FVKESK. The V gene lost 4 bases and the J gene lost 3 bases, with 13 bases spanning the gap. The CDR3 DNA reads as TGTGCCAGCAGCCCATTGGGACATAGCTATAATTCACCCCTCCACTTT. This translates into CASSPLGHSYNSPLHF.

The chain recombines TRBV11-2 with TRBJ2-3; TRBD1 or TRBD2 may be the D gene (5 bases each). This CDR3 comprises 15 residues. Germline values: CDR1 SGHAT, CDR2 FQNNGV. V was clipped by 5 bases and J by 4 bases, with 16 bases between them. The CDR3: CASSPSGVGADTQYF. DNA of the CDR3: TGTGCCAGCAGCCCAAGCGGAGTGGGGGCAGATACGCAGTATTTT.

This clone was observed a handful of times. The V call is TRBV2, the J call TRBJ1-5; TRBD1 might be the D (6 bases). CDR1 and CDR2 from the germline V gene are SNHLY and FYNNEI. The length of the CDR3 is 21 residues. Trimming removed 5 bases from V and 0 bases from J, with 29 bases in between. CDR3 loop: CASSWTESITASIDSNQPQHF. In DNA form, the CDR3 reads TGTGCCAGCAGTTGGACAGAAAGCATTACGGCGTCGATCGATAGCAATCAGCCCCAGCATTTT. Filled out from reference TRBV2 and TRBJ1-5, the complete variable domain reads EPEVTQTPSHQVTQMGQEVILRCVPISNHLYFYWYRQILGQKVEFLVSFYNNEISEKSEIFDDQFSVERPDGSNFTLKIRSTKLEDSAMYFCASSWTESITASIDSNQPQHFGDGTRLSIL.

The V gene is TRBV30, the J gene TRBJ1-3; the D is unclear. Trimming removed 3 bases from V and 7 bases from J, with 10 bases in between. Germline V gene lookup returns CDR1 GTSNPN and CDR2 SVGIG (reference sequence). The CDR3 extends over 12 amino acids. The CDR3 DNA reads TGTGCCTGGAGCCGGGCCCCCAACACCATATATTTT. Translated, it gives CAWSRAPNTIYF. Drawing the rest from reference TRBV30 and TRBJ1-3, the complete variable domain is SQTIHQWPATLVQPVGSPLSLECTVEGTSNPNLYWYRQAAGRGLQLLFYSVGIGQISSEVPQNLSASRPQDRQFILSSKKLLLSDSGFYLCAWSRAPNTIYFGEGSWLTVV.

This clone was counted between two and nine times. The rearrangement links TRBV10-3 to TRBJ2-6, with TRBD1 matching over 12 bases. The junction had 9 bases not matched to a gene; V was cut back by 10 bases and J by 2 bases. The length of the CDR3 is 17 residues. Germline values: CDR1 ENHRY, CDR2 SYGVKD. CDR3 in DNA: TGTGCCACCGACTCGGGACAGGGGGCAGCTGGGGCCAACGTCCTGACTTTC. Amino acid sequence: CATDSGQGAAGANVLTF.

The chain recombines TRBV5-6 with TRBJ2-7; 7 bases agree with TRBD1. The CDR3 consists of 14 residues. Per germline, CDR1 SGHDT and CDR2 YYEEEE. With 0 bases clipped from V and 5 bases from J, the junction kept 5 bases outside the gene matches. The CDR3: CASSLGQGYNEQYF. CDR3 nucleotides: TGTGCCAGCAGCTTGGGACAGGGATATAACGAGCAGTACTTC.

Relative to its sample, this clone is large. The chain's CDR3 is CSVGGLAGEQYF. The CDR3 nucleotides are TGCAGCGTTGGAGGACTAGCGGGCGAGCAGTACTTC. The rearrangement links TRBV29-1 to TRBJ2-7; 11 bases align to TRBD2. Trimming removed 4 bases from V and 6 bases from J; junction bases left unmatched: 2. Germline values: CDR1 SQVTM, CDR2 ANQGSEA. The CDR3 loop spans 12 amino acids.

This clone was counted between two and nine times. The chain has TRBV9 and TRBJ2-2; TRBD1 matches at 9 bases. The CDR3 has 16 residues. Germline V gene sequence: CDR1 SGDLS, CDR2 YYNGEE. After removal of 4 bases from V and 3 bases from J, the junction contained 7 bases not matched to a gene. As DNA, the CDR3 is TGTGCCAGCAGCCCGTCCGGGACAGGGTACACCGGGGAGCTGTTTTTT. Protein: CASSPSGTGYTGELFF.

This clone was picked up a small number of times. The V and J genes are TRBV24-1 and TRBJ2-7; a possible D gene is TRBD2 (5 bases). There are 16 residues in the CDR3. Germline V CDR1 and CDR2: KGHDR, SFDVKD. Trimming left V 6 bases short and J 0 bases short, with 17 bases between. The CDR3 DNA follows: TGTGCCACCAGTCCTGGGAGCGGCAAGCACTCCTACGAGCAGTACTTC. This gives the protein CATSPGSGKHSYEQYF.

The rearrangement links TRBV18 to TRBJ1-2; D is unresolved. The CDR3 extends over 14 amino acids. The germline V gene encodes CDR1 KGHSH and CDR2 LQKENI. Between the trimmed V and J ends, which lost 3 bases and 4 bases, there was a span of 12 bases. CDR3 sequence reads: CASSPRDGPYGYTF. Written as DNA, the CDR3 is TGTGCCAGCTCACCTCGTGACGGCCCCTATGGCTACACCTTC.

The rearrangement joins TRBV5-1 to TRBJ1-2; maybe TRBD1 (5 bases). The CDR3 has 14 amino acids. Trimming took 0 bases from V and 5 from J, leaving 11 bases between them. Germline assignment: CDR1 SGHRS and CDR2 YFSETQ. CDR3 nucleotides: TGCGCCAGCAGCTTGGATCGGGGCCGATATGGCTACACCTTC. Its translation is CASSLDRGRYGYTF. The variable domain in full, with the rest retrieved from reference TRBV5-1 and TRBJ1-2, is KAGVTQTPRYLIKTRGQQVTLSCSPISGHRSVSWYQQTPGQGLQFLFEYFSETQRNKGNFPGRFSGRQFSNSRSEMNVSTLELGDSALYLCASSLDRGRYGYTFGSGTRLTVV.

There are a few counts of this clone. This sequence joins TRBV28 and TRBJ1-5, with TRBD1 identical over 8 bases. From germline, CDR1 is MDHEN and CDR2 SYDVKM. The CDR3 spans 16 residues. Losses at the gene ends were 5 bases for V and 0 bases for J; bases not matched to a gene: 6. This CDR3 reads CASSLTGVYSNQPQHF. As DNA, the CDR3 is TGTGCCAGCAGTCTGACAGGGGTGTATAGCAATCAGCCCCAGCATTTT.

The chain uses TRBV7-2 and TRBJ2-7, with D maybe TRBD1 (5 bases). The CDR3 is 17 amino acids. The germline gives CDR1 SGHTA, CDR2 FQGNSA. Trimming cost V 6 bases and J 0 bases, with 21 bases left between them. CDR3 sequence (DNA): TGTGCCAGCAGTCCCAACTTATTTGGGGCGAGCTCCTACGAGCAGTACTTC. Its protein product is CASSPNLFGASSYEQYF.

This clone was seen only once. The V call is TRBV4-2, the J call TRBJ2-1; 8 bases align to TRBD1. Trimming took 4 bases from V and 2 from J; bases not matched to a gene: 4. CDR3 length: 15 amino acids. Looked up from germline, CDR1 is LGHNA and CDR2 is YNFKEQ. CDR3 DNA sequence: TGTGCCAGCAGCCCCGGACAGGGAGCCTACAATGAGCAGTTCTTC. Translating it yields CASSPGQGAYNEQFF.

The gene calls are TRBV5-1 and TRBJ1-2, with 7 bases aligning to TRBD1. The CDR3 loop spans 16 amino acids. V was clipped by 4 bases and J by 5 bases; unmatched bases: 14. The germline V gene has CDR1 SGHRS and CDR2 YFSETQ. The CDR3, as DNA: TGCGCCAGCAGCCCACGACAGGGAGGTTCTTCATATGGCTACACCTTC. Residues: CASSPRQGGSSYGYTF.

Here the CDR3 reads CASSAQGKGFNYGYTF. CDR3 nucleotide sequence: TGTGCCAGCAGTGCCCAAGGAAAGGGTTTTAACTATGGCTACACCTTC. The V call is TRBV9, the J call TRBJ1-2; D ambiguous. The CDR3 length is 16 residues. V was cut by 5 bases and J by 1 base, with 18 bases left in between. Germline-derived CDR1 and CDR2 are SGDLS and YYNGEE.

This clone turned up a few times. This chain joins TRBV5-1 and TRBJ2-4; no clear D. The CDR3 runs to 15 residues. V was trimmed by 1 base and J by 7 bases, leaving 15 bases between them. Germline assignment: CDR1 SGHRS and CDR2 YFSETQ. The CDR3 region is CASSLSLGLGNIQYF. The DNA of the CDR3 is TGCGCCAGCAGCTTGAGTTTGGGATTGGGTAACATTCAGTACTTC.

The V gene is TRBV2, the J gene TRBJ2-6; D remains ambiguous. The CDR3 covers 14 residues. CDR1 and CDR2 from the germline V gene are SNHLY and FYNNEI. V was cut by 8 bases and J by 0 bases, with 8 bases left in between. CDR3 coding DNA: TGTGCCAGCTTTAGGAGCTCTGGGGCCAACGTCCTGACTTTC. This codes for CASFRSSGANVLTF.

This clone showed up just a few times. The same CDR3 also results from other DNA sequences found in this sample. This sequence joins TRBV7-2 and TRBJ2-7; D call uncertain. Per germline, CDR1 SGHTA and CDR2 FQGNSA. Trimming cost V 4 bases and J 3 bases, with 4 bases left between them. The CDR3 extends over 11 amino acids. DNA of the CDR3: TGTGCCAGCAGCTCTTACTACGAGCAGTACTTC. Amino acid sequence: CASSSYYEQYF.

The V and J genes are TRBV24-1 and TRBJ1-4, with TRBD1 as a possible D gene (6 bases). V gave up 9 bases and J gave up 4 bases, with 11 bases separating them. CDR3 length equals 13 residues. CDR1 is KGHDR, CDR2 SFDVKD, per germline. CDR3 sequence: CATGDTLNEKLFF. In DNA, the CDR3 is TGTGCCACCGGGGACACACTTAATGAAAAACTGTTTTTT.

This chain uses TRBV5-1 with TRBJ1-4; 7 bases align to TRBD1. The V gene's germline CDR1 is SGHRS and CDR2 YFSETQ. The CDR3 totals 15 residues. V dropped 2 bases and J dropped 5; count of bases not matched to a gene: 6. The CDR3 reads CASSLRGTENEKLFF. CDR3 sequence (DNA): TGCGCCAGCAGCTTAAGGGGGACAGAGAATGAAAAACTGTTTTTT.

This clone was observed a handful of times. CDR3 amino acids: CASSLGTLQGKGGYTF. The CDR3 DNA is TGTGCCAGCAGCTTAGGCACCTTACAGGGAAAAGGTGGCTACACCTTC. The chain links TRBV7-9 to TRBJ1-2, with a possible D match to TRBD1 (6 bases). V lost 1 base and J 7 bases, leaving 19 bases between the germline ends. This CDR3 is 16 amino acids long. The germline V gene encodes CDR1 SEHNR and CDR2 FQNEAQ (reference sequence).